A selection of T cell receptor beta chains follows, all from one sample in a study of beta chain features in type 1 diabetes. Some clones are missing from TCRdb's copy, which holds only in-frame ones; the method was immunoSEQ multiplex PCR. The table shows about 160,000 clones, with more than 60% occurring only once. The sample comprised naive CD4+ T cells from blood. These receptors were collected from a man under 40 with type 1 diabetes. Each CDR3 is given with its conserved first and last residue. D genes are given only for firm matches.

NA,TRBV10-3,TRBJ2-1,CAIRITGLNEQFF
NA,TRBV29-1,TRBJ2-7,CSARDIPYEQYF
TRBD2,TRBV13,TRBJ2-1,CASRKTSGGYNEQFF
NA,TRBV2,TRBJ1-2,CASRAVDNYGYTF
TRBD2,TRBV4-1,TRBJ2-4,CASSQDRASGEDIQYF
NA,TRBV25-1,TRBJ2-1,CASSAHPGGANNEQFF
NA,TRBV6-6,TRBJ1-5,CASSYSWTENQPQHF
TRBD1,TRBV29-1,TRBJ1-1,CSVTGALNTEAFF
NA,TRBV7-2,TRBJ2-1,CASSPIVGNEQFF
TRBD1,TRBV28,TRBJ2-5,CASSSGQGARTQYF
NA,TRBV13,TRBJ2-5,CASSLVGMKETQYF
TRBD1,TRBV29-1,TRBJ2-7,CSVEDRTGGYEQYF
NA,TRBV7-9,TRBJ2-7,CASSFYHEQYF
NA,TRBV6-5,TRBJ1-1,CASSTNSPWRTEAFF
NA,TRBV7-9,TRBJ2-3,CASSLLLAGGTDTQYF
NA,TRBV29-1,TRBJ2-7,CSVEDGLIEQYF
NA,TRBV30,TRBJ2-7,CAWSQGIGYEQYF
NA,TRBV7-9,TRBJ1-5,CASQGSNQPQHF
NA,TRBV30,TRBJ2-1,CAWSGGGSYNEQFF
NA,TRBV30,TRBJ1-1,CAWSVQGNTEAFF
TRBD2,TRBV7-2,TRBJ2-3,CASSSLAGADTQYF
NA,TRBV14,TRBJ2-5,CASSQGDWPRETQYF
TRBD2,TRBV12-5,TRBJ2-5,CASGRGGYQETQYF
NA,TRBV18,TRBJ2-6,CASSSTDSGANVLTF
TRBD1,TRBV5-1,TRBJ1-1,CASSLVGTVNTEAFF
NA,TRBV7-9,TRBJ2-4,CASSLGQGASEAKNIQYF
NA,TRBV7-9,TRBJ2-1,CASTPQGDEQFF
NA,TRBV5-1,TRBJ2-3,CASSLVGQGRASYTQYF
NA,TRBV7-9,TRBJ2-5,CASSSSGTQYF
TRBD1,TRBV29-1,TRBJ2-1,CSVEDSTGGGEQFF
TRBD1,TRBV6-5,TRBJ2-5,CASSRTGAEGETQYF
TRBD1,TRBV19,TRBJ2-5,CASSIGTGGETQYF
NA,TRBV21-1,TRBJ1-2,CASSNPYGYTF
NA,TRBV29-1,TRBJ1-4,CSVVQNNEKLFF
TRBD1,TRBV7-2,TRBJ2-5,CASSLVQGWQETQYF
TRBD2,TRBV25-1,TRBJ2-1,CASSEWTSGGYNEQFF
NA,TRBV15,TRBJ2-3,CATSRDLSFADTQYF
NA,TRBV6-5,TRBJ1-1,CASSLRGTNTEAFF
NA,TRBV30,TRBJ1-2,CAWALPGLTRLDTF
NA,TRBV29-1,TRBJ2-3,CSVEEGGGSTDTQYF